A single sample is the source of the 24 T cell receptor beta chains below, sequenced in a study of T-cell memory formation after mild COVID-19. TCRdb re-called the 5' RACE reads through MiXCR, storing one row per CDR3 protein. The sample holds approximately 180,000 distinct CDR3 sequences, about a sixth seen once. Sequences were obtained from PBMCs or a T cell subset sorted from them (not recorded which). The receptors derive from an adult woman who had mild COVID-19 (a few samples of this study predate the infection). Cell type and time point are not known.

This chain connects TRBV7-9 to TRBJ2-7; D ambiguous. The V end lost 5 bases, the J end lost 4 bases, and 6 bases lay between the germline ends. The length of the CDR3 is 11 residues. Germline values: CDR1 SEHNR, CDR2 FQNEAQ (reference sequence). In nucleotides, the CDR3 is TGTGCCAGCAGCCCCGTTTACGAGCAGTACTTC. Protein sequence: CASSPVYEQYF.

The chain recombines TRBV12-3 or TRBV12-4 with TRBJ1-2; possible D gene TRBD1, 6 bases. The CDR3 length is 13 residues. V gave up 3 bases and J gave up 4 bases, with 9 bases separating them. The CDR3: CASSFGQIYGYTF. The CDR3 DNA reads TGTGCCAGCAGTTTCGGACAGATCTATGGCTACACCTTC.

The chain employs TRBV18 and TRBJ2-5, with 7 bases matching TRBD1. Germline CDR1 and CDR2: KGHSH and LQKENI. V shed 3 bases and J 4 bases; nucleotides not matched to a gene: 8. CDR3 length: 15 residues. The CDR3 loop reads CASSPQQGSTETQYF. In DNA, the CDR3 is TGTGCCAGCTCACCTCAACAGGGGAGTACAGAGACCCAGTACTTC.

The V call is TRBV29-1, the J call TRBJ1-2; D might be TRBD1 (5 bases). Trimming took off 1 base at V and 1 base at J, with 7 bases between the two ends. The CDR3 loop spans 13 amino acids. CDR1 is SQVTM and CDR2 is ANQGSEA in the germline V gene. The CDR3 is CSVEGTLNYGYTF. The CDR3 DNA is TGCAGCGTTGAAGGGACACTTAACTATGGCTACACCTTC.

This clonotype has just a few counts. The chain joins TRBV6-5 to TRBJ1-1; D call uncertain. In germline, CDR1 is MNHEY, CDR2 SVGAGI. This CDR3 comprises 15 residues. The V gene lost 2 bases and the J gene lost 5 bases, with 15 bases spanning the gap. CDR3 loop: CASSYQVAVTTEAFF. The DNA of the CDR3 is TGTGCCAGCAGTTACCAAGTCGCGGTGACGACTGAAGCTTTCTTT.

This clonotype has only a few counts. The chain's CDR3 is CASRLSGTSVETQYF. The CDR3 DNA reads as TGTGCCAGTAGGCTCAGTGGGACTAGCGTTGAGACCCAGTACTTC. V is TRBV19 and J is TRBJ2-5; 10 bases are a match to TRBD2. The junction had 9 bases not matched to a gene; V was cut back by 6 bases and J by 5 bases. Looked up from germline, CDR1 is LNHDA and CDR2 is SQIVND (reference sequence). The length of the CDR3 is 15 residues.

In this sample, this clonotype turned up a few times. The chain is built from TRBV3-1 and TRBJ1-1, with no clear D. The CDR3 contains 13 residues. Germline lookup yields CDR1 LGHDT and CDR2 YNNKEL (reference sequence). V shed 3 bases and J shed 4 bases, with 9 bases lying between them. Here the CDR3 DNA reads TGTGCCAGCAGCCAGTGGGCCGCCACTGAAGCTTTCTTT. Protein: CASSQWAATEAFF.

The chain joins TRBV2 to TRBJ1-1; no clear D gene. The V end lost 6 bases, the J end lost 0 bases, and 11 bases lay between the germline ends. Germline assignment: CDR1 SNHLY and CDR2 FYNNEI. The CDR3 is 14 residues long. In DNA, the CDR3 is TGTGCCAGCAGCCTAGTACACCTGAACACTGAAGCTTTCTTT. This codes for CASSLVHLNTEAFF.

In this sample, this clonotype turned up a few times. The chain links TRBV12-3 or TRBV12-4 to TRBJ2-4, with a weak D call TRBD2 (6 bases). V was shortened by 7 bases and J by 0 bases, with 13 bases between the two germline ends. The CDR3 loop spans 15 amino acids. CDR3 sequence: CASKVGDLAKNIQYF. The CDR3 bases are TGTGCCAGCAAGGTGGGGGACTTAGCCAAAAACATTCAGTACTTC.

This chain links TRBV6-6 with TRBJ2-5, with D perhaps TRBD1 or TRBD2 (6 bases each). Germline V gene data show CDR1 as MNHNY and CDR2 as SVGAGI (reference sequence). Trimming stripped 7 bases from V and 1 base from J, with 10 bases between. The CDR3 covers 13 residues. CDR3 DNA: TGTGCCAGCACGGGGGCAGGCCAAGAGACCCAGTACTTC. Translation gives CASTGAGQETQYF.

This clonotype was seen a handful of times. V is TRBV6-5 and J is TRBJ1-5, with 9 bases identical to TRBD1. The CDR3 is 15 amino acids. V shed 6 bases and J 5 bases; nucleotides not matched to a gene: 8. Germline V CDR1 and CDR2: MNHEY, SVGAGI. The DNA of the CDR3 is TGTGCCAGCAGACCCGACAGGGGGATCGATCAGCCCCAGCATTTT. It is translated as CASRPDRGIDQPQHF.

This clonotype was observed many times. The chain uses TRBV9 and TRBJ2-2, with D perhaps matching TRBD1 or TRBD2 (5 bases each). Looked up from germline, CDR1 is SGDLS and CDR2 is YYNGEE. The CDR3 covers 15 residues. With 6 bases removed from V and 3 bases from J, the gap between germline ends came to 15 bases. This chain's CDR3 is CASTAGATDTGELFF. The CDR3 nucleotides read TGTGCCAGCACCGCCGGGGCTACGGACACCGGGGAGCTGTTTTTT. The complete variable domain, with remaining parts taken from reference TRBV9 and TRBJ2-2, reads DSGVTQTPKHLITATGQRVTLRCSPRSGDLSVYWYQQSLDQGLQFLIQYYNGEERAKGNILERFSAQQFPDLHSELNLSSLELGDSALYFCASTAGATDTGELFFGEGSRLTVL.

The chain has TRBV7-9 and TRBJ2-1, with 9 bases that match TRBD2. This CDR3 spans 17 amino acids. Germline CDR1 and CDR2: SEHNR and FQNEAQ (reference sequence). J was trimmed by 8 bases and V by 3 bases; bases with no gene match: 14. The CDR3 reads CASSLSLAGLRGDEQFF. The CDR3 DNA is TGTGCCAGCAGCTTGTCCCTAGCGGGGCTACGGGGGGATGAGCAGTTCTTC.

This clonotype was seen a handful of times. V usage is TRBV5-1 and J usage is TRBJ2-3; TRBD2 agrees at 7 bases. The CDR3 runs 16 residues. With 1 base clipped from V and 0 bases from J, the junction kept 5 bases outside the gene matches. The germline gives CDR1 SGHRS, CDR2 YFSETQ. The CDR3: CASSLTAGTSTDTQYF. In DNA form, the CDR3 reads TGCGCCAGCAGCTTGACAGCGGGGACCAGCACAGATACGCAGTATTTT.

This clonotype was counted between two and nine times. CDR3 nucleotides: TGTGCCAGCAGCCTGAGACTGAACACTGAAGCTTTCTTT. Translation: CASSLRLNTEAFF. The gene calls are TRBV7-2 and TRBJ1-1, with D unresolved. The V gene's germline CDR1 is SGHTA and CDR2 FQGNSA. This CDR3 region has 13 residues. The V and J ends lost 5 bases and 0 bases respectively, with 7 bases between them.

The genes are TRBV7-2 and TRBJ2-3; 9 bases agree with TRBD2. In germline, CDR1 is SGHTA, CDR2 FQGNSA. J lost 4 bases, V lost 5 bases, and 7 bases had no gene match. The CDR3 has 15 residues. CDR3 sequence: CASSLQTSGADTQYF. Here the CDR3 DNA reads TGTGCCAGCAGCCTTCAGACTAGCGGAGCAGATACGCAGTATTTT.

This clonotype was detected a few times. In nucleotides, the CDR3 is TGTGCCAGCAGCTTGGGGCGTCACATGAACACTGAAGCTTTCTTT. This gives the protein CASSLGRHMNTEAFF. The chain joins TRBV5-6 to TRBJ1-1; no definite D call. The CDR3 loop spans 15 amino acids. V lost 0 bases, J lost 0 bases, and 9 bases lay in between. CDR1 SGHDT and CDR2 YYEEEE come from the germline V gene.

The J gene is TRBJ2-7, the V gene TRBV11-3, with unresolved D. V dropped 5 bases and J dropped 7 bases, with 9 bases sitting between them. The germline gives CDR1 SGHNT, CDR2 YENEEA. The length of the CDR3 is 11 residues. CDR3: CASSALREQYF. In DNA, the CDR3 is TGTGCCAGCAGCGCCCTCCGGGAGCAGTACTTC. The variable domain in full, with the rest retrieved from reference TRBV11-3 and TRBJ2-7, is EAGVVQSPRYKIIEKKQPVAFWCNPISGHNTLYWYLQNLGQGPELLIRYENEEAVDDSQLPKDRFSAERLKGVDSTLKIQPAELGDSAVYLCASSALREQYFGPGTRLTVT.

This clonotype appeared a few times. V is TRBV7-2 and J is TRBJ1-2; D gene ambiguous. CDR1 is SGHTA, CDR2 FQGNSA, per germline. The CDR3 contains 14 residues. V shed 2 bases and J shed 4 bases, with 11 bases lying between them. CDR3 protein: CASSLRTAGYGYTF. DNA for the CDR3: TGTGCCAGCAGCTTACGGACGGCCGGCTATGGCTACACCTTC.

This clonotype was observed a few times. The chain uses TRBV25-1 and TRBJ2-3; TRBD2 is a possible D gene (6 bases). Germline values: CDR1 MGHDK, CDR2 SYGVNS. The CDR3 extends over 14 amino acids. V lost 3 bases, J lost 2 bases, and 9 bases lay in between. The CDR3 region is CASSEWGVTDTQYF. CDR3 DNA sequence: TGTGCCAGCAGTGAGTGGGGGGTCACAGATACGCAGTATTTT.

This chain uses TRBV7-8 with TRBJ2-1, with 7 bases matching TRBD1. Germline V gene data show CDR1 as SGHVS and CDR2 as FQNEAQ. V lost 4 bases, J lost 4 bases, and 7 bases stayed unmatched. CDR3 size: 15 residues. CDR3: CASSSRQGAYNEQFF. In DNA, the CDR3 is TGTGCCAGCAGCTCTCGACAGGGAGCGTACAATGAGCAGTTCTTC.

The sample holds a few counts of this clonotype. The chain uses TRBV11-2 and TRBJ1-2; 7 bases map to TRBD1. This CDR3 is 13 amino acids long. J lost 4 bases, V lost 5 bases, and 4 bases had no gene match. Germline V gene data show CDR1 as SGHAT and CDR2 as FQNNGV. Here the CDR3 reads CASSPGGAYGYTF. CDR3 DNA sequence: TGTGCCAGCAGCCCAGGGGGGGCCTATGGCTACACCTTC.

The chain recombines TRBV29-1 with TRBJ1-4, with D hard to call. Germline CDR1 SQVTM, CDR2 ANQGSEA. V shed 4 bases and J shed 3 bases, with 9 bases lying between them. CDR3 length: 13 residues. CDR3 DNA: TGCAGCGTTGGATTGGGGTCTAATGAAAAACTGTTTTTT. Translating gives CSVGLGSNEKLFF.

This clonotype was seen a handful of times. The genes are TRBV7-7 and TRBJ2-7, with TRBD1 matching over 8 bases. The J segment lost 6 bases and the V segment lost 4 bases, leaving 5 bases of the junction unmatched. CDR1 and CDR2 (germline): SSHAT, FNYEAQ (reference sequence). This CDR3 has 13 residues. The CDR3 loop is CASSSDRGGEQYF. The CDR3 region has the DNA TGTGCCAGCAGCTCTGACAGGGGAGGCGAGCAGTACTTC. Full variable domain (remainder filled in from reference TRBV7-7 and TRBJ2-7): GAGVSQSPRYKVTKRGQDVTLRCDPISSHATLYWYQQALGQGPEFLTYFNYEAQPDKSGLPSDRFSAERPEGSISTLTIQRTEQRDSAMYRCASSSDRGGEQYFGPGTRLTVT.